One and the same sample provided the 27 T cell receptor beta chains below, sequenced in a study of regulatory T cells in long-lasting Graves disease. To make TCR beta libraries, researchers used iRepertoire HTBI primers and Arm-PCR of CDR3 regions. TCRdb re-called the multiplex PCR reads through MiXCR, storing one row per CDR3 protein. The sample shows roughly 400,000 distinct CDR3 sequences, around 23% of them seen only once. The time point denotes: persistent/refractory GD, antithyroid drugs over 5 years with positive TRAb. PBMC-derived RNA was used for the TCR library. The specimen comprised peripheral blood mononuclear cells (PBMCs), sampled when the disease was refractory, from a patient treated with antithyroid drugs. These receptors were obtained from a female donor with Graves disease.

This clonotype was observed many times. The CDR3 bases are TGTGCCAGCAGCCAAGATCAATCCAATCCGCAGACCCAGTACTTC. Translating gives CASSQDQSNPQTQYF. This chain connects TRBV3-1 to TRBJ2-5; D is unresolved. CDR1 and CDR2 from the germline V gene are LGHDT and YNNKEL (reference sequence). The CDR3 loop spans 15 amino acids. Trimming shortened V by 0 bases and J by 6 bases, and 14 bases separated the two germline ends.

This clonotype has ten or more counts. The CDR3 coding sequence is TGTGCCAGCAGCCAGACAGCGCTCTATGGCTACACCTTC. This encodes CASSQTALYGYTF. The V call is TRBV3-1, the J call TRBJ1-2; TRBD1 is a possible D gene (5 bases). Trimming pared 3 bases from V and 4 bases from J, leaving 9 bases between. The CDR3 length is 13 residues. The germline gives CDR1 LGHDT, CDR2 YNNKEL (reference sequence).

The chain employs TRBV4-1 and TRBJ2-5, with 10 bases lining up with TRBD1. V shed 2 bases and J 5 bases; nucleotides not matched to a gene: 17. This CDR3 is built from 19 residues. Per the germline V gene, CDR1 is MGHRA and CDR2 is YSYEKL. The CDR3 protein is CASSQPPEYRDRGRETQYF. The CDR3 region has the DNA TGCGCCAGCAGCCAACCTCCCGAATACCGGGACAGGGGTCGGGAGACCCAGTACTTC.

There are many counts of this clonotype. The CDR3 protein is CASIPVVEAFF. The CDR3 DNA follows: TGTGCCAGCATCCCGGTCGTTGAAGCTTTCTTT. The rearrangement links TRBV2 to TRBJ1-1; D remains unclear. Trimming removed 7 bases at V and 7 bases at J, with 10 bases between. CDR1 SNHLY and CDR2 FYNNEI come from the germline V gene. There are 11 residues in the CDR3. Using reference TRBV2 and TRBJ1-1 for the parts outside the CDR3, the full variable domain is EPEVTQTPSHQVTQMGQEVILRCVPISNHLYFYWYRQILGQKVEFLVSFYNNEISEKSEIFDDQFSVERPDGSNFTLKIRSTKLEDSAMYFCASIPVVEAFFGQGTRLTVV.

V usage is TRBV20-1 and J usage is TRBJ2-1, with 7 bases that match TRBD2. V was clipped by 0 bases and J by 2 bases; unmatched bases: 7. Germline V gene data show CDR1 as DFQATT and CDR2 as SNEGSKA (reference sequence). There are 16 residues in the CDR3. DNA for the CDR3: TGCAGTGCTAGAGACCTAGCTAGCGGAGCCTACAATGAGCAGTTCTTC. It is translated as CSARDLASGAYNEQFF.

The chain uses TRBV6-2 or TRBV6-3 and TRBJ2-7; D is possibly TRBD2 (5 bases). The V and J ends lost 5 bases and 5 bases respectively, with 19 bases between them. Germline lookup yields CDR1 MNHEY and CDR2 SVGEGT. The CDR3 length is 15 residues. CDR3 sequence: CASSESSRTAHEQYF. DNA of the CDR3: TGTGCCAGCAGTGAATCCAGTCGGACTGCCCACGAGCAGTACTTC.

This sequence joins TRBV6-2 or TRBV6-3 and TRBJ2-3; possibly TRBD2 for D (5 bases). Germline V gene sequence: CDR1 MNHEY, CDR2 SVGEGT. There are 13 residues in the CDR3. Trimming removed 8 bases from V and 2 bases from J, with 11 bases in between. CDR3: CASGGRNTDTQYF. In DNA form, the CDR3 reads TGTGCCAGCGGAGGCCGGAACACAGATACGCAGTATTTT.

This chain links TRBV18 with TRBJ2-7; 7 bases map to TRBD2. CDR1 and CDR2 (germline): KGHSH, LQKENI. The trim removed 1 base at V and 0 bases at J, leaving 6 bases unmatched. CDR3 length: 16 amino acids. The CDR3 DNA sequence: TGTGCCAGCTCACCACTGGCTAGCGGACGCTCCTACGAGCAGTACTTC. It encodes CASSPLASGRSYEQYF.

At least ten counts were recorded for this clonotype. This chain uses TRBV6-1 with TRBJ1-1, with TRBD1 as a possible D gene (5 bases). Looked up from germline, CDR1 is MNHNS and CDR2 is SASEGT. There are 13 residues in the CDR3. Trimming removed 6 bases from V and 8 bases from J, with 16 bases in between. The CDR3 spells CASRGVGHPEAFF. Written as DNA, the CDR3 is TGTGCCAGCAGAGGGGTGGGTCACCCCGAAGCTTTCTTT.

The table lists this clonotype with a few counts. The J gene is TRBJ2-2, the V gene TRBV20-1; no reliable D call. The CDR3 loop spans 13 amino acids. CDR1 and CDR2 from the germline V gene are DFQATT and SNEGSKA (reference sequence). Trimming cost V 4 bases and J 1 base, with 7 bases left between them. CDR3 protein: CSATPKNTGELFF. Here the CDR3 DNA reads TGCAGTGCTACGCCAAAGAACACCGGGGAGCTGTTTTTT.

This clonotype came up many times. The chain has TRBV27 and TRBJ2-4; the D is unclear. The V gene lost 5 bases and the J gene lost 6 bases, with 11 bases spanning the gap. The CDR3 length is 13 residues. Looked up from germline, CDR1 is MNHEY and CDR2 is SMNVEV (reference sequence). The CDR3 loop reads CASSRQGRNIQYF. CDR3 in DNA: TGTGCCAGCAGTCGACAAGGCAGAAACATTCAGTACTTC.

In this sample, this clonotype turned up a few times. The chain is built from TRBV9 and TRBJ2-5; D may be TRBD1 (5 bases). This CDR3 has 14 residues. The germline gives CDR1 SGDLS, CDR2 YYNGEE. Deletions cut 0 bases from V and 3 bases from J, with 9 bases between. CDR3 region: CASSVEGREETQYF. CDR3 in DNA: TGTGCCAGCAGCGTAGAGGGCAGGGAAGAGACCCAGTACTTC.

The rearrangement joins TRBV7-2 to TRBJ2-5, with 12 bases identical to TRBD1. The V and J ends lost 4 bases and 4 bases, in that order; junction bases with no gene match: 1. The germline CDR1 and CDR2 sequences are SGHTA and FQGNSA. This CDR3 is 14 amino acids long. The CDR3 DNA follows: TGTGCCAGCAGCTGGGACAGGGGGCGAGAGACCCAGTACTTC. Residues: CASSWDRGRETQYF.

The gene calls are TRBV28 and TRBJ1-2; 7 bases are shared with TRBD1. J lost 4 bases, V lost 2 bases, and 7 bases had no gene match. There are 15 residues in the CDR3. Germline V gives CDR1 MDHEN, CDR2 SYDVKM. DNA for the CDR3: TGTGCCAGCAGTTTAACGCAGGGGGATATCTATGGCTACACCTTC. Its protein is CASSLTQGDIYGYTF.

This chain connects TRBV13 to TRBJ2-7; 7 bases line up with TRBD1. Looked up from germline, CDR1 is PRHDT and CDR2 is FYEKMQ (reference sequence). The length of the CDR3 is 15 residues. V lost 4 bases, J lost 6 bases, and 12 bases stayed unmatched. CDR3 protein: CASSSTGKGAVEQYF. In DNA form, the CDR3 reads TGTGCCAGCAGCTCCACAGGAAAGGGGGCGGTCGAGCAGTACTTC.

This clonotype was counted between two and nine times. The CDR3 here is CASSIKGTSVPYEQYF. In nucleotides, the CDR3 is TGTGCCAGTAGTATAAAGGGGACTAGCGTACCCTACGAGCAGTACTTC. This chain connects TRBV19 to TRBJ2-7; 10 nucleotides agree with TRBD2. Germline CDR1 is LNHDA and CDR2 is SQIVND (reference sequence). The CDR3 totals 16 residues. V lost 2 bases, J lost 2 bases, and 6 bases stayed unmatched.

The chain carries TRBV20-1 and TRBJ2-6; D not certain. Germline V gives CDR1 DFQATT, CDR2 SNEGSKA (reference sequence). The V end lost 7 bases, the J end lost 0 bases, and 13 bases lay between the germline ends. This CDR3 has 15 residues. DNA for the CDR3: TGCAGTGTCAGACATGGTCCCTCTGGGGCCAACGTCCTGACTTTC. This translates into CSVRHGPSGANVLTF.

This sequence joins TRBV9 and TRBJ2-5, with 8 nucleotides matching TRBD2. V lost 2 bases, J lost 5 bases, and 5 bases stayed unmatched. The CDR3 loop spans 14 amino acids. Germline loops: CDR1 SGDLS, CDR2 YYNGEE. CDR3: CASSVTGGWETQYF. In DNA form, the CDR3 reads TGTGCCAGCAGCGTTACGGGAGGGTGGGAGACCCAGTACTTC.

In this sample, this clonotype turned up many times. This chain uses TRBV28 with TRBJ1-2; D not certain. Between the trimmed V and J ends, which lost 6 bases and 7 bases, there was a span of 15 bases. This CDR3 region has 13 residues. Germline CDR1 is MDHEN and CDR2 is SYDVKM. DNA for the CDR3: TGTGCCAGCAGATTGGGAGCGATGGGTGGCTACACCTTC. Translating it yields CASRLGAMGGYTF.

There are many counts of this clonotype. The genes are TRBV20-1 and TRBJ1-1, with D unclear. CDR1 and CDR2 from the germline V gene are DFQATT and SNEGSKA (reference sequence). V was cut by 6 bases and J by 1 base, with 9 bases left in between. CDR3 length: 12 residues. CDR3 nucleotide sequence: TGCAGTGCCGGATCAGGGAACACTGAAGCTTTCTTT. Its protein product is CSAGSGNTEAFF.

The rearrangement joins TRBV20-1 to TRBJ2-3, with D perhaps matching TRBD2 (5 bases). The CDR3 covers 14 residues. Deletions cut 7 bases from V and 0 bases from J, with 14 bases between. Germline assignment: CDR1 DFQATT and CDR2 SNEGSKA (reference sequence). The CDR3 nucleotides are TGCAGTGTCAACCCGGGAACTAGCACAGATACGCAGTATTTT. Protein sequence: CSVNPGTSTDTQYF.

This clonotype showed up just a few times. The V and J genes are TRBV18 and TRBJ2-7, with D unclear. Germline lookup yields CDR1 KGHSH and CDR2 LQKENI. The length of the CDR3 is 14 residues. Deletions cut 4 bases from V and 8 bases from J, with 18 bases between. The CDR3 protein is CASSLPQKLTKQYF. The CDR3 region has the DNA TGTGCCAGCTCACTACCCCAGAAGTTGACGAAGCAGTACTTC. The full variable domain, with the rest looked up from reference TRBV18 and TRBJ2-7, is NAGVMQNPRHLVRRRGQEARLRCSPMKGHSHVYWYRQLPEEGLKFMVYLQKENIIDESGMPKERFSAEFPKEGPSILRIQQVVRGDSAAYFCASSLPQKLTKQYFGPGTRLTVT.

This clonotype was picked up many times. The chain recombines TRBV2 with TRBJ2-1; maybe TRBD1 (5 bases). Germline values: CDR1 SNHLY, CDR2 FYNNEI. CDR3 size: 13 residues. The V gene lost 3 bases and the J gene lost 9 bases, with 12 bases spanning the gap. The CDR3 sequence is CASSDQGSGEQFF. CDR3 nucleotide sequence: TGTGCCAGCAGTGATCAGGGATCGGGTGAGCAGTTCTTC.

The chain combines TRBV13 with TRBJ1-3, with 7 nucleotides matching TRBD1. Per germline, CDR1 PRHDT and CDR2 FYEKMQ (reference sequence). This CDR3 has 15 residues. With V trimmed by 5 bases and J by 4 bases, 8 bases remained unmatched. CDR3 sequence (DNA): TGTGCCAGCAGCCCGGCCGACAGGGCGGGAAACACCATATATTTT. Translated, it gives CASSPADRAGNTIYF.

This clonotype was seen repeatedly, ten times or more. The CDR3 region is CASSLDKNYGYTF. CDR3 bases: TGCGCCAGCTCCTTGGACAAAAACTATGGCTACACCTTC. V usage is TRBV5-1 and J usage is TRBJ1-2, with D perhaps TRBD1 (5 bases). Germline V lookup: CDR1 SGHRS, CDR2 YFSETQ. V shed 7 bases and J shed 2 bases, with 12 bases lying between them. This CDR3 has 13 amino acids.

In regard to this clonotype: A much larger clone differs by one base, so this may be a read error. The chain combines TRBV6-2 or TRBV6-3 with TRBJ2-2; 9 bases fit TRBD1. The CDR3 consists of 15 residues. Germline V gene sequence: CDR1 MNHEY, CDR2 SVGEGT. Trimming took 5 bases from V and 7 from J; bases not matched to a gene: 8. The CDR3, as DNA: TGTGCCAGCAGTCCCGGGACAGGGTGTGGCGGGGAGCTGTTTTTT. Amino acid sequence: CASSPGTGCGGELFF.

Ten or more counts support this clonotype. The chain uses TRBV6-1 and TRBJ2-7, with 8 bases lining up with TRBD2. Per germline, CDR1 MNHNS and CDR2 SASEGT. Germline trimming cut 6 bases from V and 6 bases from J; bases unmatched to any gene: 7. The CDR3 loop spans 13 amino acids. CDR3 loop: CASRSGRRIEQYF. CDR3 DNA: TGTGCCAGCAGGAGCGGGAGAAGGATCGAGCAGTACTTC.